One TCR beta chain is described in this entry. In germline, CDR1 is SNHLY, CDR2 FYNNEI. The length of the CDR3 is 15 residues. The V end lost 6 bases, the J end lost 1 base, and 15 bases lay between the germline ends. This sample was included in a study of blood T cell repertoires in COVID-19. Turning to the study itself: Both acute and convalescent COVID-19 samples were obtained from the United States, Italy and Spain. PBMCs, B-cell-depleted T cells, or T cells provided the cDNA or gDNA that made up the material.

Original processing methods: Reference gene primers were amplified, and this amplification served to estimate nucleated cell counts. Method: immunoSEQ multiplex PCR; TCRdb's copy keeps in-frame clones and lacks some. From that table come the V and J calls and clone size; the DNA was used to work out D and trimming. Seen here are under 170,000 clones, approximately 90% observed once, and the top ten hold less than 4.5%. The TCR was taken from a woman aged 60-70 years with active or convalescent COVID-19. Source material: peripheral blood. V is TRBV2 and J is TRBJ1-2, with D tentatively TRBD1 (6 bases). The CDR3 DNA sequence: TGTGCCAGCAGGTCGACCGGGACACTTAACTATGGCTACACCTTC. Protein sequence: CASRSTGTLNYGYTF.